These 14 T cell receptor beta chains originate from one sample sequenced in a study of human T cells and chemical hapten exposure. MiXCR, applied by TCRdb to the RACE reads, yields one record per CDR3 protein. In the table there are some 52,000 distinct CDR3 sequences, 9.5% to 11% of which are singletons. Time point described: patch test 1, 2 weeks after DPC sensitization. The sample's treatment: therapeutic diphenylcyclopropenone sensitization with weekly scalp DPC. Someone pulled total RNA out of unfractionated whole blood. This specimen was whole blood, taken in connection with sensitization to the hapten diphenylcyclopropenone (DPC). Source of these receptors: a woman between 40 and 55 years old with alopecia areata. Some clones in this sample may be carry-over from other donors' samples.

In this sample, this clonotype turned up many times. CDR3 nucleotides: TGTGCCAGCAGTCCCCAACCCGGGAGGGAGACCCAGTACTTC. This codes for CASSPQPGRETQYF. The chain couples TRBV6-5 to TRBJ2-5; 7 nucleotides agree with TRBD2. Germline assignment: CDR1 MNHEY and CDR2 SVGAGI. CDR3 length: 14 residues. V was pared by 5 bases and J by 5 bases, with 8 bases of the junction left unmatched.

This clonotype was detected once. This may arise from a read error, as a much more abundant clone is one base away. The chain has TRBV28 and TRBJ1-4; a weak D match, TRBD1 (5 bases). Germline loops: CDR1 MDHEN, CDR2 SYDVKM. V was cut by 6 bases and J by 7 bases, with 15 bases left in between. This CDR3 comprises 14 residues. Written as DNA, the CDR3 is TGTGCCAGCAGGTTGGGGCAATCTCGTGAAAAACTGTTTTTT. This codes for CASRLGQSREKLFF.

In DNA form, the CDR3 reads TGTGCCAGCAGCTTAGACGCCGGGGAGCTGTTTTTT. Residues: CASSLDAGELFF. V is TRBV11-2 and J is TRBJ2-2; D gene uncertain. The CDR3 is 12 residues long. Trimming stripped 0 bases from V and 6 bases from J, with 2 bases between. Germline lookup yields CDR1 SGHAT and CDR2 FQNNGV.

V and J are TRBV7-2 and TRBJ2-3, with unresolved D. V lost 5 bases to trimming and J lost 5 bases, with 8 bases between them. The CDR3 is 12 residues long. Germline V gene sequence: CDR1 SGHTA, CDR2 FQGNSA. This CDR3 is CASSIIQDTQYF. As DNA, the CDR3 is TGTGCCAGCAGCATAATTCAAGATACGCAGTATTTT.

V is TRBV20-1 and J is TRBJ2-3, with 10 bases matching TRBD2. The CDR3 sequence is 14 residues long. The ends lost 5 bases at V and 0 bases at J; junction bases unmatched: 2. The germline V gene encodes CDR1 DFQATT and CDR2 SNEGSKA (reference sequence). CDR3 sequence reads: CSAQLAGSTDTQYF. In DNA form, the CDR3 reads TGCAGTGCTCAACTAGCGGGAAGCACAGATACGCAGTATTTT.

This clonotype has at least ten counts. This chain links TRBV7-8 with TRBJ1-1; D unclear. V dropped 7 bases and J dropped 5 bases, with 11 bases sitting between them. There are 12 residues in the CDR3. Looked up from germline, CDR1 is SGHVS and CDR2 is FQNEAQ. CDR3 coding DNA: TGTGCCAGCATTGGCCCGGGGACTGAAGCTTTCTTT. Translated: CASIGPGTEAFF.

This clonotype was detected many times. The CDR3 nucleotides read TGTGCCAGCTCACCAGAGGGGAGAAGCAATCAGCCCCAGCATTTT. Protein product: CASSPEGRSNQPQHF. The genes are TRBV18 and TRBJ1-5, with D maybe TRBD1 (5 bases). The CDR3 consists of 15 residues. CDR1 and CDR2 (germline): KGHSH, LQKENI. The V gene lost 2 bases and the J gene lost 1 base, with 9 bases spanning the gap.

This clonotype came up a few times. CDR3 protein: CASSFGRGPIQPQHF. CDR3 sequence (DNA): TGTGCCAGCAGTTTCGGCAGGGGGCCTATTCAGCCCCAGCATTTT. V and J are TRBV27 and TRBJ1-5; 8 bases map to TRBD1. After removal of 3 bases from V and 6 bases from J, the junction contained 7 bases not matched to a gene. The germline V gene encodes CDR1 MNHEY and CDR2 SMNVEV (reference sequence). The CDR3 covers 15 residues.

This clonotype showed up many times. The chain is built from TRBV5-4 and TRBJ2-5; the D gene is possibly TRBD2 (5 bases). CDR1 SGHNT and CDR2 YYREEE come from the germline V gene (reference sequence). The CDR3 spans 14 residues. Trimming stripped 0 bases from V and 5 bases from J, with 11 bases between. This CDR3 reads CASSLVPRGETQYF. Here the CDR3 DNA reads TGTGCCAGCAGCTTGGTCCCCAGAGGGGAGACCCAGTACTTC. Complete variable domain (other parts from reference TRBV5-4 and TRBJ2-5): ETGVTQSPTHLIKTRGQQVTLRCSSQSGHNTVSWYQQALGQGPQFIFQYYREEENGRGNFPPRFSGLQFPNYSSELNVNALELDDSALYLCASSLVPRGETQYFGPGTRLLVL.

This clonotype was recorded at least ten times. This sequence joins TRBV12-3 or TRBV12-4 and TRBJ2-3; perhaps TRBD1 as D (5 bases). V lost 8 bases, J lost 3 bases, and 12 bases lay in between. This CDR3 spans 13 amino acids. In DNA, the CDR3 is TGTGCCAGCGGTCAGGGTTTGACAGATACGCAGTATTTT. Translation: CASGQGLTDTQYF.

The chain joins TRBV6-6 to TRBJ1-1; D unclear. In germline, CDR1 is MNHNY, CDR2 SVGAGI (reference sequence). The length of the CDR3 is 14 residues. The V gene lost 2 bases and the J gene lost 0 bases, with 7 bases spanning the gap. The CDR3 nucleotides read TGTGCCAGCAGTTACGGCCCTATGAACACTGAAGCTTTCTTT. Its translation is CASSYGPMNTEAFF.

The table lists this clonotype with many counts. An end of the junction does not agree with germline; a read error may underlie this. The V call is TRBV7-7, the J call TRBJ2-1; D is unclear. Germline CDR1 is SSHAT and CDR2 is FNYEAQ (reference sequence). This CDR3 has 13 amino acids. CDR3 sequence reads: CASSFSGRNEQFF. CDR3 nucleotides: TGTGCTAGCAGCTTTTCAGGACGGAATGAGCAGTTCTTC.

This clonotype appeared many times. The V and J genes are TRBV6-6 and TRBJ1-1; 9 bases agree with TRBD1. Germline loops: CDR1 MNHNY, CDR2 SVGAGI (reference sequence). The CDR3 is made up of 15 amino acids. V was pared by 5 bases and J by 4 bases, with 8 bases of the junction left unmatched. DNA of the CDR3: TGTGCCAGCAGTCAGACAGGGGGGAGAAGCACTGAAGCTTTCTTT. Translation: CASSQTGGRSTEAFF.

This clonotype has ten or more counts. This chain links TRBV11-2 with TRBJ2-5, with 10 bases fitting TRBD1. The germline gives CDR1 SGHAT, CDR2 FQNNGV. Trimming at V came to 5 bases and at J to 3 bases, leaving 12 bases not matched to a gene. There are 17 residues in the CDR3. The CDR3 region is CASSLNPSGTGEETQYF. As DNA, the CDR3 is TGTGCCAGCAGCCTGAACCCCTCCGGGACAGGGGAAGAGACCCAGTACTTC. The full variable domain, completed using reference TRBV11-2 and TRBJ2-5, is EAGVAQSPRYKIIEKRQSVAFWCNPISGHATLYWYQQILGQGPKLLIQFQNNGVVDDSQLPKDRFSAERLKGVDSTLKIQPAKLEDSAVYLCASSLNPSGTGEETQYFGPGTRLLVL.